This paragraph reports one T cell receptor beta chain. Its antigen is unknown. Qualities for individual bases were not recorded, and no much larger clone is one base off. The sample is drawn from a study of blood T cell repertoires in COVID-19 (dated by TCRdb to between 2020 and 2021). Concerning the study at large: Samples covering the acute and convalescent phases of COVID-19 were provided by collaborators in the United States, Italy and Spain. The prospective study material was composed of cDNA or gDNA derived from T cells, B-cell-depleted T cells, or PBMCs. The dataset comprised deeply sampled blood TCRbeta repertoires from subjects exposed to, actively infected with, or recovered from COVID-19. The repertoires were released in a freely available public database intended as a resource for research on the immune response to SARS-CoV-2. Samples came from the ongoing ImmuneRACE study (first 160 participants) plus 1,254 subjects from 6 global collaborators. A de-identified subject ID, COVID-19 status, age in years and sex were almost always included in the sample metadata. Where available, HLA class I and class II types were obtained from metadata supplied by the sample provider rather than from assay-based typing.

TCRbeta CDR3 regions were amplified from genomic DNA using the immunoSEQ Assay, a bias-controlled multiplex PCR. Turning to the authors' computational methods: The number of nucleated cells in each sample was estimated by amplification of reference gene primers within the assay. To quantify the absolute abundance of each unique TCRbeta CDR3 rearrangement, sequence reads were collapsed and filtered. For each sample, productive Simpson clonality was calculated as the square root of Simpson's diversity index across productive rearrangements. Held by TCRdb, this immuneACCESS table contains in-frame sequences only and omits some clones. Under half of the omission traces to an unresolved V gene where checked; the cause of the rest is unknown. V and J calls and clone size are those listed in that table; D and trimming were worked out from the DNA. The sample table records about 230,000 clones; more than 80% of these occur just once. Jointly, the top ten make up roughly 2.7% of the sample.

The CDR3, cysteine through phenylalanine, is 15 amino acids long. This entry keeps only the CDR3 DNA: 45 bases, framed from base 1. The germline V gene (reference sequence) supplies CDR1 MNHNY and CDR2 SVGAGI. The germline V and J ends show losses of 6 bases and 5 bases respectively, and no gene match explains 3 bases of the junction. At one collaborating source in Seattle, patients were enrolled during active infection and were followed longitudinally through the course of disease. Collaborating institutions collected whole blood in K2EDTA tubes following their own protocols. For TCRbeta analysis, collaborator samples were shipped as frozen whole blood, as isolated PBMCs, or as DNA extracted from either sample type. What the work shows at the level of the full study, not this receptor alone: The quantity of clinical and demographic metadata differed by source and by participant and was supplied without curation.

Source material: peripheral blood. The TCR originated in a man aged 30-40 years with COVID-19, enrolled during active disease. The sequence is built from TRBV6-6 and TRBJ2-2, with 13 bases aligning to TRBD2. The CDR3 region: CASSRLAGGTGELFF. DNA sequence: TGTGCCAGCAGCAGACTAGCGGGGGGAACCGGGGAGCTGTTTTTT.